Listed below are T cell receptor beta chains from one sample, sequenced in a study of shared clonotypes between healthy human individuals. The data were produced by immunoSEQ multiplex PCR, yet TCRdb's version contains in-frame clones alone and is incomplete. There are about 2 million clones in the sample; around 96% occur only once, and about 1.1% lies in the top ten. Input material: naive CD8+ T cells sorted from blood. The receptor source for this set is a man aged 18-30 years in good health. Both conserved end residues are part of each CDR3. A D gene is named only where the DNA matches it firmly. Some rows have no size entry. The others give once, few or many, or a class for an expanded clone.

>TRBD2|TRBV10-2|.|TRBJ2-7
CASSDRLAGGVYEQYF
TGCGCCAGCAGTGACCGACTAGCGGGAGGAGTGTACGAGCAGTACTTC
>.|TRBV13|.|TRBJ2-1
CASSPSGSYEQFF
TGTGCCAGCAGCCCCTCTGGTAGCTATGAGCAGTTCTTC
>.|TRBV6-5|.|TRBJ1-5
CASSLDGGGPQHF
TGTGCCAGCAGTCTCGACGGTGGGGGGCCCCAGCATTTT
>.|TRBV4-3|.|TRBJ1-6
CASSQGLGSSYNSPLHF
TGCGCCAGCAGCCAAGGATTGGGGAGCTCCTATAATTCACCCCTCCACTTT
>.|TRBV4-3|.|TRBJ2-2
CASSKDREGLGGELFF
TGCGCCAGCAGCAAGGACAGGGAGGGCTTGGGCGGGGAGCTGTTTTTT
>.|TRBV2|.|TRBJ2-2
CASSEAANTGELFF
TGTGCCAGCAGTGAAGCGGCGAACACCGGGGAGCTGTTTTTT
>.|TRBV13|.|TRBJ2-7
CASSSPGGSTYEQYF
TGTGCCAGCAGCTCCCCTGGGGGGTCAACCTACGAGCAGTACTTC
>.|TRBV13|.|TRBJ2-7
CASARGESYEQYF
TGTGCCAGCGCTAGAGGGGAATCCTACGAGCAGTACTTC
>.|TRBV30|.|TRBJ2-7
CAWTPTPNYEQYF
TGTGCCTGGACTCCGACACCTAACTACGAGCAGTACTTC
>.|TRBV11-2|.|TRBJ1-1
CASSFTRAMNTEAFF
TGTGCCAGCAGCTTCACCCGGGCGATGAACACTGAAGCTTTCTTT
>TRBD1|TRBV7-9|once|TRBJ2-7
CASSQTGYEQYF
TGTGCCAGCAGCCAGACAGGGTACGAGCAGTACTTC
>.|TRBV7-2|.|TRBJ2-7
CASSLIGREQYF
TGTGCCAGCAGCTTAATAGGGCGTGAGCAGTACTTC
>.|TRBV7-9|.|TRBJ2-2
CASRPTTGIKDTGELFF
TGTGCCAGCAGACCTACTACAGGGATTAAAGACACCGGGGAGCTGTTTTTT
>.|TRBV7-9|.|TRBJ2-1
CASSLELVLYNEQFF
TGTGCCAGCAGCTTAGAACTAGTACTCTACAATGAGCAGTTCTTC
>TRBD1|TRBV6-6|.|TRBJ1-1
CASSTRDSLNTEAFF
TGTGCCAGCAGTACCCGGGACAGCCTGAACACTGAAGCTTTCTTT
>.|TRBV7-6|.|TRBJ2-3
CASSLRWGSPDTQYF
TGTGCCAGCAGCCTTCGTTGGGGGTCGCCAGATACGCAGTATTTT
>.|TRBV9|.|TRBJ2-5
CASSGLPDRQETQYF
TGTGCCAGCAGCGGGCTTCCGGACAGACAAGAGACCCAGTACTTC
>.|TRBV6-1|.|TRBJ2-7
CASMTEQGDEQYF
TGTGCCAGCATGACAGAACAGGGCGACGAGCAGTACTTC
>.|TRBV5-1|once|TRBJ2-1
CASSLGEGWNEQFF
TGCGCCAGCAGCCTCGGAGAGGGGTGGAATGAGCAGTTCTTC
>.|TRBV27|.|TRBJ2-7
CASSLQGRPYEQYF
TGTGCCAGCAGTTTACAGGGTAGGCCCTACGAGCAGTACTTC
>.|TRBV7-6|.|TRBJ1-5
CASSLDKKYSNQPQHF
TGTGCCAGCAGCTTGGACAAGAAATATAGCAATCAGCCCCAGCATTTT
>.|TRBV7-2|.|TRBJ1-4
CASSYNGPPLGEKLFF
TGTGCCAGCAGCTATAACGGGCCTCCCTTGGGTGAAAAACTGTTTTTT
>TRBD2|TRBV27|.|TRBJ2-5
CASSPQASGLHQTQYF
TGTGCCAGCAGTCCCCAGGCTAGCGGCCTCCATCAGACCCAGTACTTC
>.|TRBV7-8|.|TRBJ2-3
CASSLVQSTDTQYF
TGTGCCAGCAGCTTAGTACAGAGCACAGATACGCAGTATTTT
>TRBD1|TRBV6-1|once|TRBJ2-7
CATTGGGLYEQYF
TGTGCCACTACAGGGGGAGGCCTCTACGAGCAGTACTTC
>TRBD1|TRBV27|.|TRBJ2-7
CASSLGQGRSYEQYF
TGTGCCAGCAGTCTCGGACAGGGCAGGTCCTACGAGCAGTACTTC
>TRBD2|TRBV13|once|TRBJ2-1
CASSFTREERHNEQFF
TGTGCCAGCAGCTTTACTCGGGAGGAGAGGCACAATGAGCAGTTCTTC
>.|TRBV7-9|.|TRBJ2-7
CASSLQEVLHEQYF
TGTGCCAGCAGCTTACAGGAGGTTCTCCACGAGCAGTACTTC
>TRBD1|TRBV11-2|.|TRBJ2-7
CASSPGQGLEQYF
TGTGCCAGCAGTCCCGGACAGGGCCTCGAGCAGTACTTC
>.|TRBV19|.|TRBJ1-5
CASSIGGYQPQHF
TGTGCCAGTAGTATAGGGGGTTATCAGCCCCAGCATTTT
>.|TRBV6-5|.|TRBJ1-4
CASSAGQSREKLFF
TGTGCCAGCAGTGCCGGGCAGAGCAGGGAAAAACTGTTTTTT
>.|TRBV7-9|.|TRBJ2-7
CASSFSGRHSYEQYF
TGTGCCAGCAGCTTTTCAGGGCGTCACTCCTACGAGCAGTACTTC
>TRBD2|TRBV11-2|.|TRBJ2-3
CASSLTSGYTDTQYF
TGTGCCAGCAGCTTAACTAGCGGGTACACAGATACGCAGTATTTT
>TRBD2|TRBV6-5|once|TRBJ2-1
CASSSSGSRVNEQFF
TGTGCCAGCAGTTCTAGCGGGAGCAGGGTCAATGAGCAGTTCTTC
>.|TRBV7-9|.|TRBJ2-7
CASSLASGSSYEQYF
TGTGCCAGCAGCTTAGCTTCGGGATCATCCTACGAGCAGTACTTC
>.|TRBV19|.|TRBJ2-7
CASSITGLVEQYF
TGTGCCAGTAGTATTACAGGGTTGGTCGAGCAGTACTTC
>.|TRBV5-6|.|TRBJ2-2
CASSFGTLNTGELFF
TGTGCCAGCAGCTTCGGGACACTGAACACCGGGGAGCTGTTTTTT
>.|TRBV27|.|TRBJ2-5
CASSFEVGETQYF
TGTGCCAGCAGTTTCGAGGTCGGAGAGACCCAGTACTTC